This T cell receptor (beta chain) comes out of a study of cytotoxic CD8 clonotypes in ibrutinib-treated CLL. Study-wide context: Response samples followed a median around 11 months of treatment, range 6 to 36.

The CDR3 is 13 amino acids. The V gene's germline CDR1 is SNHLY and CDR2 FYNNEI. V lost 6 bases and J 3 bases, leaving 12 bases between the germline ends. Study-wide points: Elevated clonality accompanied ibrutinib response, with a return toward baseline values at progression. Patients showed higher baseline clonality than age-matched healthy donors, and it tracked circulating CD8+ T-cell counts. Private clonotypes, not public ones, expanded at ibrutinib response.

This clone was found once. Its antigen is as yet unknown. The table came from immunoSEQ multiplex PCR; TCRdb's copy has only in-frame clones and leaves some out. The sample yields roughly 130,000 clones, over 60% seen once. The material was PBMCs, obtained after 12 months of ibrutinib treatment. The sequence was collected from a human donor with chronic lymphocytic leukemia. This chain uses TRBV2 with TRBJ2-7; D is unclear. The CDR3 nucleotides are TGTGCCAGCAGCGTCGACATTTACTACGAGCAGTACTTC. This translates into CASSVDIYYEQYF. Full variable domain (outside the CDR3, taken from reference TRBV2 and TRBJ2-7): EPEVTQTPSHQVTQMGQEVILRCVPISNHLYFYWYRQILGQKVEFLVSFYNNEISEKSEIFDDQFSVERPDGSNFTLKIRSTKLEDSAMYFCASSVDIYYEQYFGPGTRLTVT.